The sequence of this T cell receptor (beta chain) was determined in a study of cytomegalovirus exposure and HLA in healthy donors. In regard to this clone: Its antigen is as yet unknown.

Vbeta (60) and Jbeta (13) primers were used in the PCR. Source study methods: Later work found 80 million or so unique TCR beta chains, with about 10 million shared. Profiling relied on immunoSEQ multiplex PCR, and the TCRdb table lists in-frame clones only, not all of them. The V and J calls and the clone size are those of that table, but D and trimming were determined from the DNA. The data hold 190,000 or so clones, with approximately 85% observed a single time. Trimming left V 5 bases short and J 10 bases short, with 9 bases between. CDR3 size: 12 residues. Germline values: CDR1 SGHTA, CDR2 FQGNSA. The study's findings and limits: Prior analysis indicated that the majority of TCR beta V segments exhibited productivity approximately 87% or approximately 30% of the time.

The TCR originated in a woman between 50 and 59 years old in good health and CMV-seropositive. V and J are TRBV7-2 and TRBJ1-6, with D hard to call. Sequencing was performed on PBMCs. This CDR3 is CASSANLSPLHF. The CDR3, as DNA: TGTGCCAGCAGCGCAAACCTATCACCCCTCCACTTT.